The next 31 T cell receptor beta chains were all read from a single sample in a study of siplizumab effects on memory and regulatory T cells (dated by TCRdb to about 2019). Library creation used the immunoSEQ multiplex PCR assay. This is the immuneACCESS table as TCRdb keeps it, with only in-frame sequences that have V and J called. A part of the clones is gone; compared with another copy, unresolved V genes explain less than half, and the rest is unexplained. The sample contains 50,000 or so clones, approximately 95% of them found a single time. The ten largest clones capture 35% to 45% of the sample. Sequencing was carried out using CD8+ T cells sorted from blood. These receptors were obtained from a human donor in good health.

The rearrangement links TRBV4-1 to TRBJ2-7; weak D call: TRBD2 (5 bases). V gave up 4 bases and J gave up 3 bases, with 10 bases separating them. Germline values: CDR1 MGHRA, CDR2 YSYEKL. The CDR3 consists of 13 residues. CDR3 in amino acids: CASSPDSSYEQYF. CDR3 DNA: TGCGCCAGCAGCCCGGACTCAAGCTACGAGCAGTACTTC.

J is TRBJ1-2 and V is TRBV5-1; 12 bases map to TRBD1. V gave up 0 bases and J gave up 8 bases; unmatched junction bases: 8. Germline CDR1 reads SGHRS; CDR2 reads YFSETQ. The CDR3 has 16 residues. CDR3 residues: CASSLGPWDRGQGYTF. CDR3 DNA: TGCGCCAGCAGCTTGGGGCCCTGGGACAGGGGGCAAGGCTACACCTTC.

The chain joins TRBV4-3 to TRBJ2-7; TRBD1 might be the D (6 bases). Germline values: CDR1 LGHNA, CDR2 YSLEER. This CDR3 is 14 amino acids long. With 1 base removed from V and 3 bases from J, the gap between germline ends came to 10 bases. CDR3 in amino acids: CASSQGRGLYEQYF. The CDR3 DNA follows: TGCGCCAGCAGCCAAGGCAGGGGCCTCTACGAGCAGTACTTC.

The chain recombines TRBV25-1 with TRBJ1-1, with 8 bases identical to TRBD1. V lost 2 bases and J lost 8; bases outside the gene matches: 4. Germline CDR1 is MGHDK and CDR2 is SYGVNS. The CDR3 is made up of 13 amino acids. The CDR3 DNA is TGTGCCAGCAGTGAACAGACAGGGGAGGAAGCTTTCTTT. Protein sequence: CASSEQTGEEAFF.

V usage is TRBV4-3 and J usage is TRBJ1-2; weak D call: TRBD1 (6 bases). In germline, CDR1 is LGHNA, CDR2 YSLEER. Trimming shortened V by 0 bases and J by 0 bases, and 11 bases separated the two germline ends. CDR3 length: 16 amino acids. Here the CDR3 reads CASSQDNRVANYGYTF. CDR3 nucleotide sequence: TGCGCCAGCAGCCAAGATAACAGGGTCGCTAACTATGGCTACACCTTC.

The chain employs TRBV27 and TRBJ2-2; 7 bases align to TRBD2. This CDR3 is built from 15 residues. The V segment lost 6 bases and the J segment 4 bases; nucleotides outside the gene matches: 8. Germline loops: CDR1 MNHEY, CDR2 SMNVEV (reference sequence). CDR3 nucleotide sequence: TGTGCCAGCAGCCACGTGCGGGAGTTCACCGGGGAGCTGTTTTTT. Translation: CASSHVREFTGELFF.

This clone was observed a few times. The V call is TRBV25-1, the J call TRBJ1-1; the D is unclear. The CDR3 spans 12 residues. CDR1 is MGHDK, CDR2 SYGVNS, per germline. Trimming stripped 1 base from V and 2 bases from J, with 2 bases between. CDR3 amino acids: CASSESNTEAFF. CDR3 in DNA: TGTGCCAGCAGTGAATCTAACACTGAAGCTTTCTTT.

The CDR3 here is CASSLGLAGGQGEQYF. For the CDR3, the DNA is TGTGCCAGCAGCTTGGGACTAGCGGGAGGGCAGGGCGAGCAGTACTTC. The chain recombines TRBV7-2 with TRBJ2-7, with 16 bases lining up with TRBD2. J gave up 6 bases and V 3 bases, and 5 bases lay outside the gene matches. CDR3 size: 16 residues. Germline CDR1 SGHTA, CDR2 FQGNSA.

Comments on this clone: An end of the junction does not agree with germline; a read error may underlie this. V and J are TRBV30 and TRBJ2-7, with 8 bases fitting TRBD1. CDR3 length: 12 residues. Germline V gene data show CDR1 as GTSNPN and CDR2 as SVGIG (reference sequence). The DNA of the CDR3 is TGTGCCTGGATCAACAGGACAGGGTTCAAGGACTTC. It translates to CAWINRTGFKDF. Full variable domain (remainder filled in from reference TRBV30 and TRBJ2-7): SQTIHQWPATLVQPVGSPLSLECTVEGTSNPNLYWYRQAAGRGLQLLFYSVGIGQISSEVPQNLSASRPQDRQFILSSKKLLLSDSGFYLCAWINRTGFKDFGPGTRLTVT.

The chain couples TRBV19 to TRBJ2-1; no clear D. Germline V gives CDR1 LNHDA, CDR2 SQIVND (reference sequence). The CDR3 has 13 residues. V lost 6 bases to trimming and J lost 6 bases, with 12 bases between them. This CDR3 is CASSALSGNEQFF. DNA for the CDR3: TGTGCCAGTAGCGCCTTATCTGGCAATGAGCAGTTCTTC.

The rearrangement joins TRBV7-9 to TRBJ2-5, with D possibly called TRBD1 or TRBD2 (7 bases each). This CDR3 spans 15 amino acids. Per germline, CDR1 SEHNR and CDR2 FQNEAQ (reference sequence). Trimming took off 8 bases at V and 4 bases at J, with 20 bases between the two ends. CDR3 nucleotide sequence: TGTGCCAGCGGGGGGAGGGACAGCCCCCCAGAGACCCAGTACTTC. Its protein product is CASGGRDSPPETQYF.

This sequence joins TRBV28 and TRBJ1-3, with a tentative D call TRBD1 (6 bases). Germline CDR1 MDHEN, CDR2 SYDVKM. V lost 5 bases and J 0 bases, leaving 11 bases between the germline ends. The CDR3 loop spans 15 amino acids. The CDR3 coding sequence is TGTGCCAGCAGTGAAACAGGGAGCTCTGGAAACACCATATATTTT. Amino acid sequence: CASSETGSSGNTIYF.

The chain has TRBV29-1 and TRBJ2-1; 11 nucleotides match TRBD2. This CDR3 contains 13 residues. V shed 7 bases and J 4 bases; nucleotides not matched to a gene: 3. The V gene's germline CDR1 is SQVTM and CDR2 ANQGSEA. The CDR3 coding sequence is TGCAGCGCGGGGACTAGCGGATACAATGAGCAGTTCTTC. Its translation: CSAGTSGYNEQFF.

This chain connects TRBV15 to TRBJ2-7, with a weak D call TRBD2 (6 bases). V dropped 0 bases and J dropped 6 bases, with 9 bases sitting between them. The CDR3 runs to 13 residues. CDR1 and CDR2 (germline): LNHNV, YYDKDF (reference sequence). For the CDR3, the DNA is TGTGCCACCAGCAGAGAACTAGCTTCCGAGCAGTACTTC. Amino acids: CATSRELASEQYF.

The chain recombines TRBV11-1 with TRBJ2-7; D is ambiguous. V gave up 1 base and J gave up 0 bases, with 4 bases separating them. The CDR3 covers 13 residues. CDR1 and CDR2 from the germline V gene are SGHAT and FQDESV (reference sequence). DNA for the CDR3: TGTGCCAGCAGCTTAGGTCGCTCCTACGAGCAGTACTTC. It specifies CASSLGRSYEQYF.

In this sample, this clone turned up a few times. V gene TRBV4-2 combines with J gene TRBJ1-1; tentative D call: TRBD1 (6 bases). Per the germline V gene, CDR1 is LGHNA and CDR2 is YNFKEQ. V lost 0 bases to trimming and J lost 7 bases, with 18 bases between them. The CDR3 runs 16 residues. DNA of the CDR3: TGTGCCAGCAGCCAAGATGCGAACAGGGCGGCTGTTGAAGCTTTCTTT. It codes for CASSQDANRAAVEAFF.

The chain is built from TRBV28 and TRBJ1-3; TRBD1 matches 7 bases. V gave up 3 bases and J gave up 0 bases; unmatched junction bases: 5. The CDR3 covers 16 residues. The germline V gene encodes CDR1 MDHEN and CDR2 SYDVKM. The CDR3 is CASSFPDRVSGNTIYF. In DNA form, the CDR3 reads TGTGCCAGCAGTTTCCCCGACAGGGTCTCTGGAAACACCATATATTTT.

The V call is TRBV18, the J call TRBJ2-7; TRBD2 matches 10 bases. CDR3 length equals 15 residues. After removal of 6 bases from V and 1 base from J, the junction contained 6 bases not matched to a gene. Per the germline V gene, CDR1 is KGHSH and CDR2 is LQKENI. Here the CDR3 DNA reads TGTGCCAGCTCCCTACTAGCGGGGCCTTCCTACGAGCAGTACTTC. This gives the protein CASSLLAGPSYEQYF.

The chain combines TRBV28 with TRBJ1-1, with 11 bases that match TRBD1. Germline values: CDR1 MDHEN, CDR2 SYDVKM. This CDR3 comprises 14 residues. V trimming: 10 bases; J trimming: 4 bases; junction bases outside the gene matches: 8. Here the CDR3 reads CATIRGTGGTEAFF. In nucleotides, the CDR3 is TGTGCCACTATACGGGGGACAGGGGGCACTGAAGCTTTCTTT.

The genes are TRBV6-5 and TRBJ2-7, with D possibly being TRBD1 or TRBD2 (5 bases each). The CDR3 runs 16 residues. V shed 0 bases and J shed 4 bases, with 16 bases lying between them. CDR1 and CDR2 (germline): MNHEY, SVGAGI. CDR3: CASSYSYRDLSYEQYF. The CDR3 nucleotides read TGTGCCAGCAGTTACTCGTATCGGGACCTGTCTTACGAGCAGTACTTC.

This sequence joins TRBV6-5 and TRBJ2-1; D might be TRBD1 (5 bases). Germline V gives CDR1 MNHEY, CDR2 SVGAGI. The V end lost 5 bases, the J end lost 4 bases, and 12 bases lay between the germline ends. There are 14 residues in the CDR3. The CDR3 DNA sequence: TGTGCCAGCAGTGACAGTCTTACATACAATGAGCAGTTCTTC. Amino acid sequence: CASSDSLTYNEQFF.

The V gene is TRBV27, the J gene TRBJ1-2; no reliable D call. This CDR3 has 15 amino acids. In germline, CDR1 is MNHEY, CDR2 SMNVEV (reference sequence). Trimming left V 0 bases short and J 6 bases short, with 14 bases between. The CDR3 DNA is TGTGCCAGCAGTTTATCGAAGGGAGCAGCCAATGGCTACACCTTC. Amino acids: CASSLSKGAANGYTF.

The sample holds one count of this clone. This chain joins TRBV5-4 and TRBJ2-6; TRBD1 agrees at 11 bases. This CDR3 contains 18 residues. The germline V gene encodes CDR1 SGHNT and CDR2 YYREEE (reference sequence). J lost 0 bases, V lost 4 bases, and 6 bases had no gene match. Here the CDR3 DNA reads TGTGCCAGCAGCCTTCGGGACAGGGGGAGCTCTGGGGCCAACGTCCTGACTTTC. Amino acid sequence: CASSLRDRGSSGANVLTF.

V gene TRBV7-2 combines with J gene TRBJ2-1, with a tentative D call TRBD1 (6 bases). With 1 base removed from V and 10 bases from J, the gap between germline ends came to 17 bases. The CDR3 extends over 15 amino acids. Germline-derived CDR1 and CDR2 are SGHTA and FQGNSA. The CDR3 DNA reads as TGTGCCAGCAGCTTAGAGGGGGATCTGGGTTACGAGCAGTTCTTC. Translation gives CASSLEGDLGYEQFF.

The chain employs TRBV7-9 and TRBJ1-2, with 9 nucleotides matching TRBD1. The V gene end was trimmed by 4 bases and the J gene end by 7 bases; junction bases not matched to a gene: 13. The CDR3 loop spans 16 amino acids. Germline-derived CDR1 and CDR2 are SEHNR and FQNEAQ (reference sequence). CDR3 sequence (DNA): TGTGCCAGCAGCTCATTACTTGGGGGACAGGGTAGTGGCTACACCTTC. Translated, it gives CASSSLLGGQGSGYTF. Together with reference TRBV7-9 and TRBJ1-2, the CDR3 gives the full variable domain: DTGVSQNPRHKITKRGQNVTFRCDPISEHNRLYWYRQTLGQGPEFLTYFQNEAQLEKSRLLSDRFSAERPKGSFSTLEIQRTEQGDSAMYLCASSSLLGGQGSGYTFGSGTRLTVV.

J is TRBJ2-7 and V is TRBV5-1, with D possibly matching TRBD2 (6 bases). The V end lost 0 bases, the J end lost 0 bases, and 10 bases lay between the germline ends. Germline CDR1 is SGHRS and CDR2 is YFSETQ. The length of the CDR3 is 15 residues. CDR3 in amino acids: CASSLVAGSSYEQYF. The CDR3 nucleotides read TGCGCCAGCAGCTTGGTGGCGGGGAGCTCCTACGAGCAGTACTTC.

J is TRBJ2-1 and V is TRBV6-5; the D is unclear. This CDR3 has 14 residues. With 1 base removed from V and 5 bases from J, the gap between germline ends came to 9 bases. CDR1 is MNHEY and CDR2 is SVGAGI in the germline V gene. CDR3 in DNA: TGTGCCAGCAGTTACTTTGGTGGGAACAATGAGCAGTTCTTC. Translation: CASSYFGGNNEQFF.

The CDR3 loop is CASSIYNEQFF. The CDR3, as DNA: TGTGCCAGCAGTATCTACAATGAGCAGTTCTTC. This chain uses TRBV6-6 with TRBJ2-1; D is unresolved. Germline V gene sequence: CDR1 MNHNY, CDR2 SVGAGI (reference sequence). The CDR3 is 11 residues long. The germline V and J ends were trimmed by 5 bases and 3 bases, with 2 bases remaining between them.

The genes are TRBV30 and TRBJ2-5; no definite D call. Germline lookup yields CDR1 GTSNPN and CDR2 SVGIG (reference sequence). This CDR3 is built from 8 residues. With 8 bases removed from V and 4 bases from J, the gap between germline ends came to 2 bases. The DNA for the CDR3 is TGTGCCCTAGAGACCCAGTACTTC. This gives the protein CALETQYF.

CDR3 nucleotide sequence: TGTGCCAGCAGCCCCGGACAGGGCCCTGGAAACACCATATATTTT. Translated: CASSPGQGPGNTIYF. The genes are TRBV5-4 and TRBJ1-3, with 8 bases fitting TRBD1. Germline V lookup: CDR1 SGHNT, CDR2 YYREEE (reference sequence). The CDR3 is made up of 15 amino acids. The trim removed 4 bases at V and 2 bases at J, leaving 5 bases unmatched. The variable domain in full, with the rest retrieved from reference TRBV5-4 and TRBJ1-3, is ETGVTQSPTHLIKTRGQQVTLRCSSQSGHNTVSWYQQALGQGPQFIFQYYREEENGRGNFPPRFSGLQFPNYSSELNVNALELDDSALYLCASSPGQGPGNTIYFGEGSWLTVV.

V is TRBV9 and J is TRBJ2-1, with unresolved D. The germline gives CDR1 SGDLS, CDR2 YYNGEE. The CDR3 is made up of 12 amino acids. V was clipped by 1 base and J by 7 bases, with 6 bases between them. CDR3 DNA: TGTGCCAGCAGCGTAAACCCAAATGAGCAGTTCTTC. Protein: CASSVNPNEQFF.